The rows below give T cell receptor beta chains drawn from one sample of a study of blood T cell repertoires in COVID-19. The protocol was immunoSEQ multiplex PCR, while the TCRdb copy is restricted to in-frame clones and leaves out a portion. This sample has fewer than 300,000 clones, with about 89% found just once. Sequencing was done on a sample of peripheral blood. These receptor sequences come from a woman under 40 with COVID-19, enrolled during active disease. The CDR3 runs from the conserved cysteine through the conserved F or W. A D gene is named only where the DNA matches it firmly. Some rows mark clone size as missing; the rest say once, few, many or name a class of expanded clone.

abundance	d_gene	v_gene	j_gene	CDR3nt	CDR3aa
NA	TRBD2	TRBV7-2	TRBJ2-1	TGTGCCAGCAGCTTGGTCGTACTTTCGGGAGGGAGGGATGAGCAGTTCTTC	CASSLVVLSGGRDEQFF
NA	TRBD1	TRBV28	TRBJ1-1	TGTGCCAGCAGTTTATTGGGACAGATACTGAACACTGAAGCTTTCTTT	CASSLLGQILNTEAFF
NA	NA	TRBV7-6	TRBJ1-2	TGTGCCAGCAGCTCATCCGCCAAGGGGGCTAACTATGGCTACACCTTC	CASSSSAKGANYGYTF
NA	TRBD1	TRBV29-1	TRBJ1-2	TGCAGCGTTGCTGGGACAGGGGATCTTGGCTACACCTTC	CSVAGTGDLGYTF
NA	TRBD1	TRBV7-2	TRBJ2-5	TGTGCCAGCAGCCAAGGGTCAGGGGGTTTGAAGACCCAGTACTTC	CASSQGSGGLKTQYF
NA	NA	TRBV6-1	TRBJ1-5	TGTGCCAGCAGTGACGGACACAACAATCAGCCCCAGCATTTT	CASSDGHNNQPQHF
NA	NA	TRBV19	TRBJ1-1	TGTGCCAGTAGTATAGGCGGGGGATTGGGCACTGAAGCTTTCTTT	CASSIGGGLGTEAFF
NA	NA	TRBV29-1	TRBJ1-2	TGCAGCGTTGAAGGTCTACCTTCGACAAAAGGCTACACCTTC	CSVEGLPSTKGYTF
NA	TRBD1	TRBV19	TRBJ1-5	TGTGCCAGTAGTTATGGGACAGGGGAAAATCAGCCCCAGCATTTT	CASSYGTGENQPQHF
NA	NA	TRBV29-1	TRBJ2-1	TGCAGCGTTGATTTCGACCGGGGGAAAGGGCAGTTCTTC	CSVDFDRGKGQFF
NA	NA	TRBV24-1	TRBJ2-1	TGTGCCACCAGTGCGGGGGATGAGCAGTTCTTC	CATSAGDEQFF
NA	NA	TRBV4-2	TRBJ2-6	TGTGCCAGCAGCCAAGATTTGTGGGGGGCTGGGGCCAACGTCCTGACTTTC	CASSQDLWGAGANVLTF
once	NA	TRBV18	TRBJ1-1	TGTGCCAGCTCACCAGACGAGGGGGCTGAAGCTTTCTTT	CASSPDEGAEAFF
NA	NA	TRBV19	TRBJ1-2	TGTGCCAGTAGTATCGGCAGGGAACGCGGCTACACCTTC	CASSIGRERGYTF
NA	NA	TRBV5-8	TRBJ1-5	TGTGCCAGCAGCTTGTTGAAGGGGCAGCCCCAGCATTTT	CASSLLKGQPQHF
once	TRBD1	TRBV4-2	TRBJ1-1	TGTGCCAGCAGCCAAAACCCCGGGACAGCCGAGGGTGGCACTGAAGCTTTCTTT	CASSQNPGTAEGGTEAFF
NA	TRBD2	TRBV7-8	TRBJ2-1	TGTGCCAGCAGCTCCCGGACTAGCGGGAGTGTCAATGAGCAGTTCTTC	CASSSRTSGSVNEQFF
NA	TRBD2	TRBV27	TRBJ2-5	TGTGCCAGCAGTTTATCGGGACTAGCACGGGAGACCCAGTACTTC	CASSLSGLARETQYF
few	NA	TRBV5-4	TRBJ1-3	TGTGCCAGCAGTACTCTAGGTATTGGCTCTGGAAACACCATATATTTT	CASSTLGIGSGNTIYF
few	TRBD1	TRBV5-1	TRBJ1-3	TGCGCCAGCAGCTCGACGCCACAGGGGAACTCTGGAAACACCATATATTTT	CASSSTPQGNSGNTIYF
NA	NA	TRBV6-1	TRBJ2-7	TGTGCCAGCAGTGAAGCGTACAGGGTGCCCTACGAGCAGTACTTC	CASSEAYRVPYEQYF
NA	TRBD1	TRBV13	TRBJ2-6	TGTGCCAGCAGCTCGGGACAGGGTTCTCCTGGGGCCAACGTCCTGACTTTC	CASSSGQGSPGANVLTF
NA	NA	TRBV27	TRBJ2-5	TGTGCCAGCAGTTTAGGGGCAGGGGCCCTACAAGAGACCCAGTACTTC	CASSLGAGALQETQYF
few	TRBD2	TRBV27	TRBJ2-3	TGTGCCAGCAGCTCCGATTATGGCGGGAGGGGCACAGATACGCAGTATTTT	CASSSDYGGRGTDTQYF
NA	NA	TRBV21-1	TRBJ1-5	TGTGCCAGCAGCAATTGGACAGGAGGGTGGAACAATCAGCCCCAGCATTTT	CASSNWTGGWNNQPQHF
once	NA	TRBV11-1	TRBJ2-1	TGTGCCAGCAGCTTATCAGGACTTACCCAGTTCTTC	CASSLSGLTQFF
NA	NA	TRBV5-6	TRBJ2-7	TGTGCCAGCAGCTTTGGACAGACCGCCCGGGACGAGCAGTACTTC	CASSFGQTARDEQYF
NA	TRBD1	TRBV25-1	TRBJ2-1	TGTGCCAGCAGTACACAACAGGGGGCAATTTACAATGAGCAGTTCTTC	CASSTQQGAIYNEQFF
NA	TRBD1	TRBV7-9	TRBJ1-2	TGTGCCAGCAGCTCTATACCCCTAGGACAGGGTCGCTACACCTTC	CASSSIPLGQGRYTF
NA	TRBD2	TRBV3-1/TRBV3-2	TRBJ2-5	TGTGCCAGCAGCCAAGATCTCGCGGGAGTACGGCAAGAGACCCAGTACTTC	CASSQDLAGVRQETQYF
NA	TRBD2	TRBV13	TRBJ2-1	TGTGCCAGCAGCTCGGGACTAGCGGGGACCTACAATGAGCAGTTCTTC	CASSSGLAGTYNEQFF
NA	TRBD1	TRBV5-8	TRBJ1-2	TGTGCCAGCAGCTTGGTTGGGACAGCTGGAGGCTACACCTTC	CASSLVGTAGGYTF
NA	NA	TRBV6-6	TRBJ1-1	TGTGCCAGCATTTCGCGTGTTGACACTGAAGCTTTCTTT	CASISRVDTEAFF
NA	NA	TRBV21-1	TRBJ2-7	TGTGCCAGCACCCGGACAGGTCGACTAGGCAACTACGAGCAGTACTTC	CASTRTGRLGNYEQYF
NA	TRBD2	TRBV5-4	TRBJ2-1	TGTGCCAGCAGCCCACTAGCGGGATTGTCCTACAATGAGCAGTTCTTC	CASSPLAGLSYNEQFF
NA	TRBD2	TRBV27	TRBJ2-7	TGTGCCAGCAGTCAACCGGGACTAGCGATTAACGAGCAGTACTTC	CASSQPGLAINEQYF
NA	NA	TRBV6-5	TRBJ1-6	TGTGCCAGCAGTTACTCCCGGAGACATAATTCACCCCTCCACTTT	CASSYSRRHNSPLHF
NA	TRBD1	TRBV27	TRBJ2-2	TGTGCCAGCAGGGGGACAGGGGCCCCCTCTAACACCGGGGAGCTGTTTTTT	CASRGTGAPSNTGELFF
NA	TRBD2	TRBV2	TRBJ2-7	TGTGCCAGCAGGCCCGGACTAGCGGACACCTACGAGCAGTACTTC	CASRPGLADTYEQYF
NA	NA	TRBV11-3	TRBJ2-1	TGTGCCAGCAGCCTAAATGACAATGAGCAGTTCTTC	CASSLNDNEQFF
few	TRBD2	TRBV5-1	TRBJ2-3	TGCGCCAGCAGCCCCCTGGGGGGGAATACAGATACGCAGTATTTT	CASSPLGGNTDTQYF
NA	TRBD1	TRBV11-2	TRBJ2-7	TGTGCCAGCAGGCGAACCGGGACAGGGGATGAGGAGCAGTACTTC	CASRRTGTGDEEQYF
NA	TRBD1	TRBV12-3/TRBV12-4	TRBJ1-2	TGTGCCAGCAGTTCCCGGACAGGGGATGGCTACACCTTC	CASSSRTGDGYTF
once	TRBD2	TRBV27	TRBJ2-1	TGTGCCAGCAGTTTGGTACTAGCGGACGCCTACAATGAGCAGTTCTTC	CASSLVLADAYNEQFF
NA	NA	TRBV28	TRBJ2-2	TGTGCCAGCAAGAGACAGGAACTGAACACCGGGGAGCTGTTTTTT	CASKRQELNTGELFF
NA	TRBD1	TRBV7-3	TRBJ1-2	TGTGCCAGCAGCCCGCAGGGGGCGGCTGGCTACACCTTC	CASSPQGAAGYTF
NA	NA	TRBV7-9	TRBJ1-1	TGTGCCAGCAGCTTAGGGGCAGGGACTGAAGCTTTCTTT	CASSLGAGTEAFF
NA	NA	TRBV5-1	TRBJ2-7	TGCGCCAGCAGCTTTTTCGATGGCAGTACCTACGAGCAGTACTTC	CASSFFDGSTYEQYF
once	TRBD2	TRBV19	TRBJ2-3	TGTGCCAGTAGTATCCAGAGGGCTAGCGGGAGTCATACGCAGTATTTT	CASSIQRASGSHTQYF
NA	TRBD2	TRBV30	TRBJ2-1	TGTGCCTGGAGTGGGACTAGTTTGAGAGAGCAGTTCTTC	CAWSGTSLREQFF
NA	NA	TRBV11-2	TRBJ1-1	TGTGCCAGCACCCCCTGGGCAGGGAACACTGAAGCTTTCTTT	CASTPWAGNTEAFF
NA	TRBD1	TRBV19	TRBJ1-5	TGTGCCAGTACCTCGGGACAGTCATATCAGCCCCAGCATTTT	CASTSGQSYQPQHF
NA	TRBD2	TRBV6-5	TRBJ2-1	TGTGCCAGCAGCGTACTAGCGGGAGGGCCCGGGGAGCAGTTCTTC	CASSVLAGGPGEQFF
NA	NA	TRBV30	TRBJ1-2	TGTGCCTGGAGTAGGACCGGGACTGGAAGGAACTATGGCTACACCTTC	CAWSRTGTGRNYGYTF
NA	TRBD1	TRBV5-1	TRBJ1-4	TGCGCCAGCAGCGGCAAAGACAGGGACACGAATGAAAAACTGTTTTTT	CASSGKDRDTNEKLFF
NA	TRBD1	TRBV2	TRBJ1-2	TGTGCCAGCAGTGACAGGGACAGGGGCTATGGCTACACCTTC	CASSDRDRGYGYTF
NA	TRBD2	TRBV24-1	TRBJ2-3	TGTGCCACCAGTCCTAGCGGGAGAGGGAGAGATACGCAGTATTTT	CATSPSGRGRDTQYF
NA	NA	TRBV3-1/TRBV3-2	TRBJ1-5	TGTGCCAGCAGCAAGGCTGGGGGCCAGGATCAGCCCCAGCATTTT	CASSKAGGQDQPQHF
NA	TRBD2	TRBV25-1	TRBJ2-1	TGTGCCAGCAGTGAAGGACTAGCGGGAGTTAATGAGCAGTTCTTC	CASSEGLAGVNEQFF
once	NA	TRBV19	TRBJ1-1	TGTGCCAGTAGTAGGCGGGGAGGCACTGAAGCTTTCTTT	CASSRRGGTEAFF